Reported below is one T cell receptor (beta chain). Its antigen is as yet unknown. Germline V gives CDR1 SGDLS, CDR2 YYNGEE. V lost 2 bases and J 0 bases, leaving 9 bases between the germline ends. This CDR3 has 15 amino acids. The record originates from a study of T cell responses to AZD1222 COVID-19 vaccine. Clones were read by immunoSEQ multiplex PCR, and TCRdb kept only the in-frame ones, dropping some. There are about 130,000 clones in the sample; just under 95% occur only once, and 1% to 1.3% lies in the top ten. Findings and caveats of the study: Spike-wide coverage was observed for vaccine-associated CD4 TCRs, with dominant responses at 160-218 and 743-854. The donor group comprised mostly white British people and more females; the analysis possibly underestimated clonal diversity. Reportedly, nearly half of unique spike TCRs recognized epitopes outside B.1.351/B.1.1.7 mutations.

This sequence originates from an adult who received the AZD1222 COVID-19 vaccine. The chain joins TRBV9 to TRBJ2-1; D uncertain. The starting material was peripheral blood, obtained 28 days after the second AZD1222 dose. CDR3 sequence: CASSVTSSSYNEQFF. The CDR3 DNA is TGTGCCAGCAGCGTGACATCGAGCTCCTACAATGAGCAGTTCTTC.